Listed here is a single T cell receptor beta chain. This entry comes from a study of T cell changes during pregnancy in multiple sclerosis. Clones were read by immunoSEQ multiplex PCR, and TCRdb kept only the in-frame ones, dropping some. The table shows about 73,000 clones, with around 94% occurring only once. Trimming removed 1 base at V and 7 bases at J, with 12 bases between. The germline V gene encodes CDR1 SGDLS and CDR2 YYNGEE. The CDR3 has 15 residues. This chain joins TRBV9 and TRBJ1-6; D call uncertain. The starting material was peripheral blood, obtained in the second trimester of pregnancy. This TCR was recovered from a female donor in good health, enrolled as a control in a pregnancy study. CDR3 protein: CASSVSQAENSPLHF. Written as DNA, the CDR3 is TGTGCCAGCAGCGTATCCCAGGCTGAAAATTCACCCCTCCACTTT.